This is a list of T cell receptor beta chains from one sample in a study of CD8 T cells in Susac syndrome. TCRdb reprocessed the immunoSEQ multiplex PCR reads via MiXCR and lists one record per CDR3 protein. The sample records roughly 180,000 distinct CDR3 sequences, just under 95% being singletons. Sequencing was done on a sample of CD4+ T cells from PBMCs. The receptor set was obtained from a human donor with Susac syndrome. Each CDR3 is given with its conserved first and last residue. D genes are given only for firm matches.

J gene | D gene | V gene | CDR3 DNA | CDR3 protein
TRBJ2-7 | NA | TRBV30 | TGTGCCTGGAGTGTTGGCGGGGCGGAGTACTTC | CAWSVGGAEYF
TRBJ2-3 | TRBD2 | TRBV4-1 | TGCGCCAGCAGCGACCTAGCGGGGGCCGGGGATACGCAGTATTTT | CASSDLAGAGDTQYF
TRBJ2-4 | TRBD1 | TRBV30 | TGTGCCTCCGAGGGGGCTGCCAAAAACATTCAGTACTTC | CASEGAAKNIQYF
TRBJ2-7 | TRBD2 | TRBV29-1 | TGCAGCGTTGTCTGGCGGGGGATAGAGCAGTACTTC | CSVVWRGIEQYF
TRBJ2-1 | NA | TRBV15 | TGTGCCACCAGCAGAGCAGCGGGCACCTACAATGAGCAGTTCTTC | CATSRAAGTYNEQFF
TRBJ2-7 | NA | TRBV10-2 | TGCGCCAGCAGTGAACGGGACTACGAGCAGTACTTC | CASSERDYEQYF
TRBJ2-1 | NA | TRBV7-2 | TGTGCCAGCAGCTTAGAGAGACAGACCTACAATGAGCAGTTCTTC | CASSLERQTYNEQFF
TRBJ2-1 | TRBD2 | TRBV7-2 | TGTGCCAGCAGCTCCAGCGGGGGGGCAGGGGAGCAGTTCTTC | CASSSSGGAGEQFF
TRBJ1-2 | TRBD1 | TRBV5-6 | TGTGCCAGCAGCTACCCGGGACAGGAAAACTATGGCTACACCTTC | CASSYPGQENYGYTF
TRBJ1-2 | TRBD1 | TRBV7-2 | TGTGCCAGCAGCTTAGGAGGCAGGGGGGTTTGGGGCTACACCTTC | CASSLGGRGVWGYTF
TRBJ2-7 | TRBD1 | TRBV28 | TGTGCCAGCAGGGGGACAGGGAGAGGAGGGGAGCAGTACTTC | CASRGTGRGGEQYF